A selection of T cell receptor beta chains follows, all from one sample in a study of CD8 T cells in Susac syndrome. TCRdb passed the immunoSEQ multiplex PCR reads through MiXCR, listing each CDR3 protein once. The table includes about 130,000 distinct CDR3 sequences, roughly 93% detected once. The sample taken for sequencing was CD8+ T cells from PBMCs. These TCRs come from a human donor with multiple sclerosis. Both conserved end residues are part of each CDR3. D genes are given only for firm matches. Clone size, where shown, is once, few, many, or a class for clones that have expanded.

D | J | size | V | CDR3 | DNA
. | TRBJ1-1 | . | TRBV9 | CASSASRSSHTEAFF | TGTGCCAGCAGCGCCAGTAGGTCCAGTCACACTGAAGCTTTCTTT
TRBD1 | TRBJ2-7 | . | TRBV6-5 | CASSYSRDRGRPEQYF | TGTGCCAGCAGTTACTCCCGGGACAGGGGTCGCCCCGAGCAGTACTTC
. | TRBJ1-1 | . | TRBV5-1 | CASSLGGGGRRNTEAFF | TGCGCCAGCAGCTTGGGAGGGGGTGGACGGAGGAACACTGAAGCTTTCTTT
. | TRBJ2-7 | . | TRBV28 | CASSYRVADEQYF | TGTGCCAGCAGTTACAGGGTGGCGGACGAGCAGTACTTC
TRBD1 | TRBJ2-3 | . | TRBV2 | CASRDDRGADTQYF | TGTGCCAGCAGGGATGACAGGGGAGCAGATACGCAGTATTTT
TRBD2 | TRBJ2-7 | . | TRBV5-1 | CASSIGGGEQYF | TGCGCCAGCAGCATTGGCGGGGGCGAGCAGTACTTC
TRBD1 | TRBJ1-1 | . | TRBV6-5 | CATRQGMNTEAFF | TGTGCCACCAGACAGGGGATGAACACTGAAGCTTTCTTT
. | TRBJ1-2 | . | TRBV7-9 | CASSLQGGIYGYTF | TGTGCCAGCAGCCTTCAAGGGGGGATCTATGGCTACACCTTC
. | TRBJ2-2 | . | TRBV29-1 | CSAAGQVDTGELFF | TGCAGCGCTGCGGGGCAGGTCGACACCGGGGAGCTGTTTTTT
. | TRBJ2-3 | once | TRBV6-6 | CASSYTGGDSDTQYF | TGTGCCAGCAGTTACACTGGGGGCGATTCAGATACGCAGTATTTT
. | TRBJ2-2 | once | TRBV12-3/TRBV12-4 | CASDGRTGELFF | TGTGCCAGCGATGGGCGCACCGGGGAGCTGTTTTTT
TRBD1 | TRBJ2-5 | . | TRBV29-1 | CSPALLTGLTTQYF | TGCAGCCCTGCCCTCCTGACAGGGCTTACGACCCAGTACTTC
. | TRBJ2-1 | once | TRBV3-1 | CASSLEGGRSGNEQFF | TGTGCCAGCAGCCTAGAGGGGGGTCGTAGTGGAAATGAGCAGTTCTTC
TRBD2 | TRBJ2-1 | . | TRBV2 | CASSDLTSGGDEQFF | TGTGCCAGCAGTGATTTGACTAGCGGTGGAGATGAGCAGTTCTTC
. | TRBJ1-5 | . | TRBV4-1 | CASSQPTGQPQHF | TGCGCCAGCAGCCAACCCACAGGTCAGCCCCAGCATTTT
. | TRBJ2-5 | . | TRBV28 | CASRTDSFQETQYF | TGTGCCAGCAGGACAGACAGTTTCCAAGAGACCCAGTACTTC
. | TRBJ2-1 | . | TRBV4-1 | CASSQAPDGSYNEQFF | TGCGCCAGCAGCCAAGCACCTGACGGGAGCTACAATGAGCAGTTCTTC
TRBD1 | TRBJ1-5 | . | TRBV12-3/TRBV12-4 | CASSAQGVENQPQHF | TGTGCCAGCAGCGCACAGGGGGTGGAAAATCAGCCCCAGCATTTT
. | TRBJ1-2 | . | TRBV21-1 | CASSQRRQEFGYTF | TGTGCCAGCAGCCAAAGACGACAGGAGTTTGGCTACACCTTC
. | TRBJ2-3 | . | TRBV12-3/TRBV12-4 | CASSLGSLAADTQYF | TGTGCCAGCAGTTTGGGTAGTCTCGCCGCCGATACGCAGTATTTT
. | TRBJ2-2 | . | TRBV6-6 | CASSYSKKQTGELFF | TGTGCCAGCAGTTACTCAAAAAAGCAGACCGGGGAGCTGTTTTTT
TRBD2 | TRBJ2-1 | . | TRBV5-1 | CASSLGWRGGAYNEQFF | TGCGCCAGCAGCTTGGGGTGGCGGGGGGGAGCCTACAATGAGCAGTTCTTC
TRBD2 | TRBJ2-1 | . | TRBV3-1 | CASSQVSGRANEQFF | TGTGCCAGCAGCCAAGTTAGCGGGAGGGCCAATGAGCAGTTCTTC
. | TRBJ1-6 | . | TRBV4-2 | CASSQENGAGFAF | TGTGCCAGCAGCCAAGAGAATGGGGCCGGATTTGCCTTT
. | TRBJ1-2 | . | TRBV7-9 | CASSHGTLGYTF | TGTGCCAGCAGCCACGGGACGCTCGGCTACACCTTC
TRBD1 | TRBJ2-7 | few | TRBV9 | CASSVGQGASYEQYF | TGTGCCAGCAGCGTCGGGCAGGGGGCTTCCTACGAGCAGTACTTC
. | TRBJ1-2 | . | TRBV29-1 | CSVYGTPAEAGYTF | TGCAGCGTCTACGGGACTCCCGCCGAGGCTGGCTACACCTTC
. | TRBJ2-2 | few | TRBV5-4 | CASSPGGGELFF | TGTGCCAGCAGCCCCGGGGGCGGGGAGCTGTTTTTT
TRBD1 | TRBJ1-4 | once | TRBV27 | CASSKGQGGEKLFF | TGTGCCAGCAGTAAGGGACAGGGGGGAGAAAAACTGTTTTTT
. | TRBJ2-2 | few | TRBV27 | CASSLFPGELFF | TGTGCCAGCAGTTTATTTCCCGGGGAGCTGTTTTTT
TRBD1 | TRBJ2-3 | . | TRBV7-3 | CASGLTGGFGTDTQYF | TGTGCCAGCGGCCTAACAGGGGGCTTTGGGACAGATACGCAGTATTTT
TRBD2 | TRBJ2-1 | . | TRBV24-1 | CATSEETSGPPNEQFF | TGTGCCACCAGTGAAGAGACTAGCGGCCCCCCAAATGAGCAGTTCTTC
TRBD1 | TRBJ2-5 | . | TRBV11-2 | CASSLRDREQETQYF | TGTGCCAGCAGCTTACGGGACAGGGAACAAGAGACCCAGTACTTC